The clone carrying this TCR beta chain was seen many times. Antigen unknown. In the original workflow: In papillary thyroid cancer, a distant-metastasis classifier was built using CDR3 differences across clinicopathological groups. With MiXCR, TCRdb called clones anew from the PCR reads. The authors' filters were not applied to this entry. The repertoire holds roughly 30,000 clones, with around 30% as singletons. The source of the sample is a study of metastatic and nonmetastatic thyroid tumors. Study in general: A comparison of repertoires was made across blood and tumor or nodule tissue from malignant and benign thyroid patients.

Thyroid surgery took place with no prior treatment in any patient. Trimming left V 5 bases short and J 1 base short, with 6 bases between. Germline V lookup: CDR1 SGHDT, CDR2 YYEEEE. The CDR3 spans 12 residues. General study points: TCR beta diversity was reportedly significantly higher in malignant thyroid tumors than benign nodules, in blood and tumor.

The chain is built from TRBV5-6 and TRBJ1-1; possible D gene TRBD1, 5 bases. Sequenced input: blood. This TCR came from a female donor with papillary thyroid cancer or a benign thyroid nodule (not recorded which). Some clones in this sample may be carry-over from other donors' samples. Here the CDR3 reads CASRGQNTEAFF. The CDR3 bases are TGTGCCAGCAGGGGGCAGAACACTGAAGCTTTCTTT.